The 5 T cell receptor beta chains below all came from one sample that was sequenced in a study of shared clonotypes between healthy human individuals. Data came from immunoSEQ multiplex PCR; TCRdb stores just in-frame clones and leaves some out. The sample shows approximately 2.1 million clones, about 92% of them seen only once. The sequencing sample was made of naive CD4+ T cells from PBMCs. Subset reported: CD45RA+ positively selected. These receptor sequences come from a man younger than 35 in good health. Some clones in this sample may be carry-over from other donors' samples.

The rearrangement links TRBV5-4 to TRBJ2-3; no definite D call. Germline lookup yields CDR1 SGHNT and CDR2 YYREEE (reference sequence). This CDR3 has 15 residues. The ends were cut back, 0 bases at V and 2 bases at J, with 10 bases in the middle. The CDR3: CASSLDGRATDTQYF. CDR3 nucleotide sequence: TGTGCCAGCAGCTTGGACGGGCGAGCCACAGATACGCAGTATTTT.

The V gene is TRBV9, the J gene TRBJ1-3, with D possibly matching TRBD1 (5 bases). The CDR3 spans 16 residues. Germline V CDR1 and CDR2: SGDLS, YYNGEE. V lost 3 bases, J lost 0 bases, and 13 bases lay in between. The CDR3 loop is CASSALTASSGNTIYF. The CDR3 DNA follows: TGTGCCAGCAGCGCCTTGACAGCCTCCTCTGGAAACACCATATATTTT.

Note on this clone: The same CDR3 can be traced to other DNA sequences in this sample. The rearrangement uses TRBV25-1 and TRBJ1-5; D is ambiguous. V lost 6 bases and J lost 4, with 10 bases in between. CDR1 is MGHDK and CDR2 is SYGVNS in the germline V gene. This CDR3 contains 13 residues. The CDR3 nucleotides read TGTGCCAGCAGCGGAACGGGGAATCAGCCCCAGCATTTT. Its protein product is CASSGTGNQPQHF.

The chain has TRBV6-5 and TRBJ2-5; 9 bases are shared with TRBD1. The CDR3 length is 15 residues. Germline CDR1 reads MNHEY; CDR2 reads SVGAGI. The V gene end was trimmed by 4 bases and the J gene end by 1 base; junction bases not matched to a gene: 4. CDR3 loop: CASSWTGATQETQYF. DNA for the CDR3: TGTGCCAGCAGTTGGACAGGGGCCACCCAAGAGACCCAGTACTTC.

The V and J genes are TRBV9 and TRBJ2-5; D gene unclear. The V gene's germline CDR1 is SGDLS and CDR2 YYNGEE. The germline V and J ends were trimmed by 3 bases and 4 bases, with 16 bases remaining between them. This CDR3 has 15 residues. This CDR3 reads CASSGGRPAPETQYF. The CDR3 DNA reads as TGTGCCAGCAGCGGAGGACGGCCCGCTCCAGAGACCCAGTACTTC.